These T cell receptor beta chains were read from a single sample in a study of blood T cell repertoires in COVID-19. Assay used: immunoSEQ multiplex PCR; TCRdb lists only in-frame clones, some missing. Of around 290,000 clones listed, around 90% are singletons. Sequencing was done on a sample of PBMCs or T cells enriched from blood (not recorded which). The receptor set was obtained from a woman aged 60 to 75 in a cohort exposed to, infected with or recovered from COVID-19 (not recorded which). The conserved cysteine and the conserved F or W are not part of the CDR3 here. Fields, in order: CDR3 protein, clone size, J gene, V gene. Only some rows state a clone size, as once, few, many or a class for expanded clones.

CDR3aa: ASSSRLAGAIHEQY
abundance: -
j_gene: TRBJ2-7
v_gene: TRBV7-9

CDR3aa: ASSLVTTGDVAF
abundance: -
j_gene: TRBJ1-1
v_gene: TRBV7-9

CDR3aa: ASSLAGTSGRAGGELF
abundance: -
j_gene: TRBJ2-2
v_gene: TRBV7-9

CDR3aa: ASKDRGAGEKLF
abundance: -
j_gene: TRBJ1-4
v_gene: TRBV27

CDR3aa: ASSSTRTRFGNIQY
abundance: -
j_gene: TRBJ2-4
v_gene: TRBV7-2

CDR3aa: ASGFGDSRSYNEQF
abundance: few
j_gene: TRBJ2-1
v_gene: TRBV12-5

CDR3aa: ASSLTGAYGYT
abundance: -
j_gene: TRBJ1-2
v_gene: TRBV7-8

CDR3aa: ASSPDSLYANTGELF
abundance: -
j_gene: TRBJ2-2
v_gene: TRBV18

CDR3aa: ASSPLGANTEAF
abundance: -
j_gene: TRBJ1-1
v_gene: TRBV6-5

CDR3aa: ASSPPGGTADRGELF
abundance: -
j_gene: TRBJ2-2
v_gene: TRBV5-4

CDR3aa: ASSKGLAYEQY
abundance: -
j_gene: TRBJ2-7
v_gene: TRBV19

CDR3aa: ASSFGKKTEETQY
abundance: -
j_gene: TRBJ2-5
v_gene: TRBV5-8

CDR3aa: ASSSVTSGSGTDTQY
abundance: -
j_gene: TRBJ2-3
v_gene: TRBV5-1

CDR3aa: ASSLQRDASYNEQF
abundance: -
j_gene: TRBJ2-1
v_gene: TRBV5-6

CDR3aa: ASSSRSDDSREQY
abundance: few
j_gene: TRBJ2-7
v_gene: TRBV6-2/TRBV6-3

CDR3aa: ASSTTTDRVGQPQH
abundance: -
j_gene: TRBJ1-5
v_gene: TRBV21-1

CDR3aa: ASSTGLAETQY
abundance: -
j_gene: TRBJ2-5
v_gene: TRBV6-5

CDR3aa: SVVGRAKTEAF
abundance: -
j_gene: TRBJ1-1
v_gene: TRBV29-1

CDR3aa: ASSARRTVNTEAF
abundance: -
j_gene: TRBJ1-1
v_gene: TRBV7-9

CDR3aa: ATPSLHQPQH
abundance: -
j_gene: TRBJ1-5
v_gene: TRBV5-5

CDR3aa: ASSFVEQY
abundance: -
j_gene: TRBJ2-7
v_gene: TRBV28

CDR3aa: ASSLVGWNEQY
abundance: -
j_gene: TRBJ2-7
v_gene: TRBV7-9

CDR3aa: ASSPRYASEQY
abundance: -
j_gene: TRBJ2-7
v_gene: TRBV7-6

CDR3aa: ASSPQFSGNTIY
abundance: -
j_gene: TRBJ1-3
v_gene: TRBV2

CDR3aa: SGLLAGENTGELF
abundance: few
j_gene: TRBJ2-2
v_gene: TRBV29-1

CDR3aa: ASSLGDRLFTEAF
abundance: -
j_gene: TRBJ1-1
v_gene: TRBV7-9

CDR3aa: ATSRTDRFAEAF
abundance: -
j_gene: TRBJ1-1
v_gene: TRBV15

CDR3aa: ASSSQSGGSYNEQF
abundance: -
j_gene: TRBJ2-1
v_gene: TRBV27

CDR3aa: ASSLVGPRGYT
abundance: -
j_gene: TRBJ1-2
v_gene: TRBV5-1

CDR3aa: ASSLPLAAPY
abundance: -
j_gene: TRBJ2-7
v_gene: TRBV28

CDR3aa: ASSYSRTNYGYT
abundance: -
j_gene: TRBJ1-2
v_gene: TRBV6-5

CDR3aa: ASSEVTVNIQY
abundance: few
j_gene: TRBJ2-4
v_gene: TRBV6-1

CDR3aa: ASSVQEAYEQY
abundance: -
j_gene: TRBJ2-7
v_gene: TRBV3-1/TRBV3-2

CDR3aa: ASSLGGTGGGEQF
abundance: once
j_gene: TRBJ2-1
v_gene: TRBV5-1

CDR3aa: ASSESTHEQF
abundance: -
j_gene: TRBJ2-1
v_gene: TRBV2

CDR3aa: ASTIFQGSNSPLH
abundance: -
j_gene: TRBJ1-6
v_gene: TRBV11-2

CDR3aa: ASSSGQSYEQY
abundance: -
j_gene: TRBJ2-7
v_gene: TRBV11-2

CDR3aa: ASSLGGGTGELF
abundance: -
j_gene: TRBJ2-2
v_gene: TRBV11-2

CDR3aa: AWSAKETGLYGYT
abundance: -
j_gene: TRBJ1-2
v_gene: TRBV30

CDR3aa: ASSKKTAQMNTEAF
abundance: once
j_gene: TRBJ1-1
v_gene: TRBV19

CDR3aa: ASSEREGAGQY
abundance: -
j_gene: TRBJ2-7
v_gene: TRBV19

CDR3aa: ASSSWGTGAAFYGYT
abundance: -
j_gene: TRBJ1-2
v_gene: TRBV5-6

CDR3aa: ASRPRQGKKNTGELF
abundance: -
j_gene: TRBJ2-2
v_gene: TRBV28

CDR3aa: ASSDGLTNTGELF
abundance: -
j_gene: TRBJ2-2
v_gene: TRBV9

CDR3aa: ASSLAPGKETQY
abundance: few
j_gene: TRBJ2-5
v_gene: TRBV5-1